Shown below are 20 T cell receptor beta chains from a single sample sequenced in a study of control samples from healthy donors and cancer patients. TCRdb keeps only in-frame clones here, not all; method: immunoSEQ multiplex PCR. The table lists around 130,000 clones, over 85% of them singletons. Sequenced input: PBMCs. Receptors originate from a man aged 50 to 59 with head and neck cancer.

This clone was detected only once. CDR3 coding DNA: TGTGCCAGCACCCTACTAGCGGGAGGGCCGGAGACCGGGGAGCTGTTTTTT. As protein: CASTLLAGGPETGELFF. The chain joins TRBV13 to TRBJ2-2; TRBD2 agrees at 13 bases. Trimming at V came to 7 bases and at J to 5 bases, leaving 10 bases not matched to a gene. CDR1 PRHDT and CDR2 FYEKMQ come from the germline V gene (reference sequence). There are 17 residues in the CDR3.

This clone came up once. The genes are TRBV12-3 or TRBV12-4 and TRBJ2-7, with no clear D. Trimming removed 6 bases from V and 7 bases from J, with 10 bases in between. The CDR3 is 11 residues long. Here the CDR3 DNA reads TGTGCCAGCAGCCGCCCAGGTGAGCAGTACTTC. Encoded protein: CASSRPGEQYF.

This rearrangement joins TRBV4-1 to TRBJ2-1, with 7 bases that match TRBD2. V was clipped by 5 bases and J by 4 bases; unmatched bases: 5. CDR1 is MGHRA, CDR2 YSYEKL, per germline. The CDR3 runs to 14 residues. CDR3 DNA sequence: TGCGCCAGCAGCTGGGGAGGGGAGTACAATGAGCAGTTCTTC. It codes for CASSWGGEYNEQFF.

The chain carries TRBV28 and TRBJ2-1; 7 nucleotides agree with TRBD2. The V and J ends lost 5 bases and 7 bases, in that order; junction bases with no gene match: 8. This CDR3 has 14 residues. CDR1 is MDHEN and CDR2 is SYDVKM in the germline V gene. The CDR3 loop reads CASSRASGKNEQFF. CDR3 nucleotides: TGTGCCAGCAGTCGGGCTAGCGGAAAAAATGAGCAGTTCTTC.

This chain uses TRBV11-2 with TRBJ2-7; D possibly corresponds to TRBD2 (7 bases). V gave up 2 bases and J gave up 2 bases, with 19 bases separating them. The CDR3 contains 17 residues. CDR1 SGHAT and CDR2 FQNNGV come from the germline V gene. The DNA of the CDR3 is TGTGCCAGCAGCTTACTTGGGGGGCTAGCGGTAACCTACGAGCAGTACTTC. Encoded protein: CASSLLGGLAVTYEQYF.

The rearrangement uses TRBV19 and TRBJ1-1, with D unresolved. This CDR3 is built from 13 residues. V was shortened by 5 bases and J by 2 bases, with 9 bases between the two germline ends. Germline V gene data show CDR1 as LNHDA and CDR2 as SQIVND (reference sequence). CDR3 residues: CASSWKSNTEAFF. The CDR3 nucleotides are TGTGCCAGTAGTTGGAAATCTAACACTGAAGCTTTCTTT.

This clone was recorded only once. The CDR3 is CASSVARGGGEQYF. The DNA for the CDR3 is TGTGCCAGCAGCGTAGCTAGGGGGGGAGGCGAGCAGTACTTC. The genes are TRBV9 and TRBJ2-7; a weak D match, TRBD2 (7 bases). This CDR3 comprises 14 residues. The germline V and J ends were trimmed by 0 bases and 6 bases, with 13 bases remaining between them. CDR1 is SGDLS and CDR2 is YYNGEE in the germline V gene. Drawing the rest from reference TRBV9 and TRBJ2-7, the complete variable domain is DSGVTQTPKHLITATGQRVTLRCSPRSGDLSVYWYQQSLDQGLQFLIQYYNGEERAKGNILERFSAQQFPDLHSELNLSSLELGDSALYFCASSVARGGGEQYFGPGTRLTVT.

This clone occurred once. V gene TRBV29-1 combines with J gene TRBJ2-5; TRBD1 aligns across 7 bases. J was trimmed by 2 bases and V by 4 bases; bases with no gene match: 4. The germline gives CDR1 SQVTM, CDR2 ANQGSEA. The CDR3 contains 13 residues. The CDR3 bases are TGCAGCGTTGTTGACAGGGAACAAGAGACCCAGTACTTC. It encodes CSVVDREQETQYF.

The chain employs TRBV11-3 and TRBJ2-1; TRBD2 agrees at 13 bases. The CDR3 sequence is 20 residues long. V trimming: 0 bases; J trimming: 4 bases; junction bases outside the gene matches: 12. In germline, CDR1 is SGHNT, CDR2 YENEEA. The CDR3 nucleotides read TGTGCCAGCAGCTTAGATCAAACTGGGACTAGCGGGATGAAGTACAATGAGCAGTTCTTC. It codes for CASSLDQTGTSGMKYNEQFF. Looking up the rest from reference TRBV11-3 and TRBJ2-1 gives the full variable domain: EAGVVQSPRYKIIEKKQPVAFWCNPISGHNTLYWYLQNLGQGPELLIRYENEEAVDDSQLPKDRFSAERLKGVDSTLKIQPAELGDSAVYLCASSLDQTGTSGMKYNEQFFGPGTRLTVL.

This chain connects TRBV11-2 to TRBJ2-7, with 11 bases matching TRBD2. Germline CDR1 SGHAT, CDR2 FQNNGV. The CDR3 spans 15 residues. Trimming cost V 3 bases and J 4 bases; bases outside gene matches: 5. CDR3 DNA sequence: TGTGCCAGCAGCTTGGGACTAGCGGTTTATTACGAGCAGTACTTC. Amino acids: CASSLGLAVYYEQYF.

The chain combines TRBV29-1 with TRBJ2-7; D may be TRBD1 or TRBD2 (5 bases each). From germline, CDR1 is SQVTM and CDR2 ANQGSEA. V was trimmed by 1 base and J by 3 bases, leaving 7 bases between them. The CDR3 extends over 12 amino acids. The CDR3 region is CSVEGDGYEQYF. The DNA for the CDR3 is TGCAGCGTTGAAGGGGACGGCTACGAGCAGTACTTC.

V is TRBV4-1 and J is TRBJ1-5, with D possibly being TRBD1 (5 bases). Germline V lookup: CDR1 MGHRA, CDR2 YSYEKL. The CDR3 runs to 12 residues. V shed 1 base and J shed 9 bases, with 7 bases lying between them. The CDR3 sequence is CASSQAQGPQHF. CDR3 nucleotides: TGCGCCAGCAGCCAAGCTCAGGGGCCCCAGCATTTT.

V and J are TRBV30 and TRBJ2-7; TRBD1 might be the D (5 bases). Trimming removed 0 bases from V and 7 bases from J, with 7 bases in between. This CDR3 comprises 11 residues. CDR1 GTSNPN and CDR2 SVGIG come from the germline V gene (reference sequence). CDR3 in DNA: TGTGCCTGGAGTGTACAGGTGGAGCAGTACTTC. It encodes CAWSVQVEQYF.

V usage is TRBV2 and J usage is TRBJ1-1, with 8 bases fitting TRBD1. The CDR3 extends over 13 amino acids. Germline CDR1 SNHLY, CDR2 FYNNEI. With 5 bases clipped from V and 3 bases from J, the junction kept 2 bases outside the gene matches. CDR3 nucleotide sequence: TGTGCCAGCAGTATGGACAGGGACACTGAAGCTTTCTTT. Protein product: CASSMDRDTEAFF.

Here the CDR3 DNA reads TGTGCCAGCTCACTAAATTCAGGGAGGGACTATCAGCCCCAGCATTTT. This translates into CASSLNSGRDYQPQHF. The V call is TRBV18, the J call TRBJ1-5; tentative D call: TRBD1 (5 bases). Germline CDR1 KGHSH, CDR2 LQKENI. The CDR3 length is 16 residues. The ends were cut back, 4 bases at V and 5 bases at J, with 18 bases in the middle.

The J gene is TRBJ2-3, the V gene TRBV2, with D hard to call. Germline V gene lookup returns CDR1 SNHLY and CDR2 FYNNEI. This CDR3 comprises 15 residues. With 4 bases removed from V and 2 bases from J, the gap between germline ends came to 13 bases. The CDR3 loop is CASSVSRTDTDTQYF. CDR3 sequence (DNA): TGTGCCAGCAGTGTTAGTCGCACAGACACAGATACGCAGTATTTT.

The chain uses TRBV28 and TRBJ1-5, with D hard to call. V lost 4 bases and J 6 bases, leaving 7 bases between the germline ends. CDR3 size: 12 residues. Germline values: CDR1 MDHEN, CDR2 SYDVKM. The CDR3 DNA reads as TGTGCCAGCAGTTATGTGGGTCAGCCCCAGCATTTT. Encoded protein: CASSYVGQPQHF.

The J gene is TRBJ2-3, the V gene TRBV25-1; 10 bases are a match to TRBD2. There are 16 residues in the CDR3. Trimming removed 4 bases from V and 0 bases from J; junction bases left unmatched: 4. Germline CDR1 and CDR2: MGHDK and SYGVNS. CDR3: CASSVGTSASTDTQYF. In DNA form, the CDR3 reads TGTGCCAGCAGTGTGGGGACTAGCGCTAGCACAGATACGCAGTATTTT.

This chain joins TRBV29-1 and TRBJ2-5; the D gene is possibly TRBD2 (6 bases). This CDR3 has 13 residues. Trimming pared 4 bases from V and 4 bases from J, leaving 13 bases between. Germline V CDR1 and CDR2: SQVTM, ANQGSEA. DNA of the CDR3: TGCAGCGTTGTAACTAGCTGGGGAGAGACCCAGTACTTC. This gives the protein CSVVTSWGETQYF.

CDR3 nucleotide sequence: TGTGCCAGCAGCCCCGGATGGGGGGCCTACTATGGCTACACCTTC. It yields the protein CASSPGWGAYYGYTF. The chain employs TRBV27 and TRBJ1-2, with a tentative D call TRBD1 (6 bases). The CDR3 sequence is 15 residues long. CDR1 is MNHEY and CDR2 is SMNVEV in the germline V gene (reference sequence). The V end was cut by 6 bases, the J end by 3 bases, with 17 bases between.